This TCR beta chain was sequenced during a study of cytomegalovirus exposure and HLA in healthy donors. Study-level points and caveats: In vitro data verified a few CMV-associated chains as specific for CMV antigens. Most TCRs appeared rarely, but some public TCRs recurred in many donors. TCR association rates varied by HLA locus in a later analysis, with DRB1 highest and HLA-C lowest.

Healthy bone marrow donors supplied every sample. V shed 7 bases, J shed 9 bases, and the junction held 9 bases outside the gene matches. This CDR3 contains 15 residues. The germline V gene encodes CDR1 MNHNS and CDR2 SASEGT. Both 60 Vbeta primers and 13 Jbeta primers went into the PCR. Generated by immunoSEQ multiplex PCR, the TCRdb table keeps only in-frame clones and is missing some. The sample records approximately 86,000 clones, 85% being singletons. A remark on this clone: The target antigen is unknown.

The sample was PBMCs. The rearrangement uses TRBV6-1 and TRBJ2-1; 13 nucleotides line up with TRBD2. The clonotype was recovered from a man aged 35 to 55 in good health and CMV-seropositive. The DNA of the CDR3 is TGTGCCAGCACCCTTACTAGCGGGGGGGCCACTGAGCAGTTCTTC. Translation: CASTLTSGGATEQFF.